These 14 T cell receptor beta chains were all obtained from the same sample, sequenced in a study of blood T cells in healthy people across ages. The use of a sample-barcoded 5' primer and a J-beta primer mix characterized a second PCR of about 6 to 12 cycles. TCRdb itself ran the 5' RACE reads through MiXCR, one entry per CDR3 protein. This table holds some 1,800,000 distinct CDR3 sequences, about 39% found once. Sequences were obtained from blood. The receptors were gathered from a human donor in good health.

This clonotype occurred a few times. The V gene is TRBV5-5, the J gene TRBJ1-5; 7 nucleotides align to TRBD1. The CDR3 covers 15 residues. The germline V gene encodes CDR1 SGHKS and CDR2 YYEKEE (reference sequence). With V trimmed by 0 bases and J by 9 bases, 9 bases remained unmatched. In DNA form, the CDR3 reads TGTGCCAGCAGCTTGGCGGGCAGGGGGATATTGCCCCAGCATTTT. Encoded protein: CASSLAGRGILPQHF.

V is TRBV12-3 or TRBV12-4 and J is TRBJ1-1, with 8 positions matching TRBD1. This CDR3 is 12 amino acids long. Trimming removed 7 bases from V and 10 bases from J; junction bases left unmatched: 8. CDR3 region: CASTPTGGPAFF. CDR3 in DNA: TGTGCCAGCACTCCCACAGGGGGACCAGCTTTCTTT.

This clonotype was seen only a few times. The chain uses TRBV27 and TRBJ2-5; D not certain. Germline assignment: CDR1 MNHEY and CDR2 SMNVEV (reference sequence). The CDR3 extends over 14 amino acids. Trimming removed 2 bases at V and 4 bases at J, with 11 bases between. The CDR3 spells CASSLPTHGETQYF. CDR3 bases: TGTGCCAGCAGTTTACCGACCCACGGAGAGACCCAGTACTTC.

CDR3 coding DNA: TGCAGTGCAGTTCGGGACAGAGCTGAAGGCTACACCTTC. It is translated as CSAVRDRAEGYTF. The rearrangement uses TRBV20-1 and TRBJ1-2, with 7 bases aligning to TRBD1. Looked up from germline, CDR1 is DFQATT and CDR2 is SNEGSKA (reference sequence). The ends lost 6 bases at V and 8 bases at J; junction bases unmatched: 12. The CDR3 contains 13 residues.

The chain has TRBV20-1 and TRBJ1-4; no clear D gene. V lost 2 bases, J lost 4 bases, and 14 bases lay in between. CDR1 DFQATT and CDR2 SNEGSKA come from the germline V gene (reference sequence). The CDR3 has 15 residues. CDR3 nucleotide sequence: TGCAGTGCTAGACAAGGGAGCAGGAATAATGAAAAACTGTTTTTT. Translating gives CSARQGSRNNEKLFF.

This clonotype was observed a few times. The rearrangement links TRBV10-1 to TRBJ2-5, with D hard to call. This CDR3 is 12 amino acids long. From germline, CDR1 is WNHNN and CDR2 SYGVQD (reference sequence). The germline V and J ends were trimmed by 3 bases and 5 bases, with 7 bases remaining between them. For the CDR3, the DNA is TGCGCCAGCAGTGACACTTGGGAGACCCAGTACTTC. Translation gives CASSDTWETQYF.

The CDR3 nucleotides are TGTGCCAGCAGTGAAATACGGGGGAGGAGAGCGGGGTACACAGATACGCAGTATTTT. Protein product: CASSEIRGRRAGYTDTQYF. The chain is built from TRBV6-1 and TRBJ2-3, with 7 bases lining up with TRBD2. In germline, CDR1 is MNHNS, CDR2 SASEGT. The length of the CDR3 is 19 residues. V was clipped by 2 bases and J by 2 bases; unmatched bases: 16.

The chain employs TRBV3-1 and TRBJ2-4; 7 positions agree with TRBD1. The closer fit of TRBJ2-7 to the DNA end suggests the J call may be wrong. This CDR3 region has 12 residues. Per the germline V gene, CDR1 is LGHDT and CDR2 is YNNKEL (reference sequence). The CDR3 region is CASRAAGGEQYF. CDR3 nucleotides: TGTGCCAGCAGGGCAGCAGGGGGCGAGCAGTACTTC.

This rearrangement joins TRBV2 to TRBJ2-7; 7 bases match TRBD2. This CDR3 is 15 amino acids long. Per the germline V gene, CDR1 is SNHLY and CDR2 is FYNNEI. V shed 7 bases and J 2 bases; nucleotides not matched to a gene: 11. DNA of the CDR3: TGTGCCAGCACTCCCAGGCGGGGGTCAACCTACGAGCAGTACTTC. Residues: CASTPRRGSTYEQYF.

This clonotype was counted between two and nine times. J is TRBJ1-1 and V is TRBV5-1; the D is unclear. V gave up 0 bases and J gave up 6 bases, with 12 bases separating them. This CDR3 has 14 residues. Germline loops: CDR1 SGHRS, CDR2 YFSETQ. For the CDR3, the DNA is TGCGCCAGCAGCTTGGCGCTTGTCCAGTCTGAAGCTTTCTTT. Translation gives CASSLALVQSEAFF.

This clonotype has just a few counts. CDR3 in amino acids: CASSQALAGYNEQFF. The CDR3 DNA follows: TGTGCCAGCAGCCAAGCCCTAGCGGGGTACAATGAGCAGTTCTTC. This rearrangement joins TRBV3-1 to TRBJ2-1, with 9 bases that match TRBD2. The V gene end was trimmed by 1 base and the J gene end by 4 bases; junction bases not matched to a gene: 2. CDR1 is LGHDT, CDR2 YNNKEL, per germline (reference sequence). The CDR3 runs to 15 residues.

The chain employs TRBV5-1 and TRBJ2-7; D remains ambiguous. Germline V CDR1 and CDR2: SGHRS, YFSETQ. V lost 0 bases to trimming and J lost 4 bases, with 14 bases between them. The CDR3 length is 15 residues. CDR3 protein: CASSLVHGSDYEQYF. The CDR3 nucleotides read TGCGCCAGCAGCTTGGTTCACGGGTCCGATTACGAGCAGTACTTC.

Concerning this clonotype itself: One junction end does not reproduce the germline sequence, and a read error may be involved. The V and J genes are TRBV7-2 and TRBJ1-2; 8 bases fit TRBD1. The CDR3 loop spans 14 amino acids. Per the germline V gene, CDR1 is SGHTA and CDR2 is FQGNSA. CDR3 amino acids: CASSLLQGEGGYTF. DNA of the CDR3: TGCGCCAGCAGCTTATTACAGGGGGAGGGTGGCTACACCTTC.

This clonotype was seen a few times. The chain is built from TRBV9 and TRBJ2-1, with D possibly matching TRBD1 (5 bases). The CDR3 sequence is 14 residues long. The germline V and J ends were trimmed by 2 bases and 4 bases, with 10 bases remaining between them. Germline CDR1 SGDLS, CDR2 YYNGEE. In DNA form, the CDR3 reads TGTGCCAGCAGCGTTGATACAGGTTACAATGAGCAGTTCTTC. Residues: CASSVDTGYNEQFF.